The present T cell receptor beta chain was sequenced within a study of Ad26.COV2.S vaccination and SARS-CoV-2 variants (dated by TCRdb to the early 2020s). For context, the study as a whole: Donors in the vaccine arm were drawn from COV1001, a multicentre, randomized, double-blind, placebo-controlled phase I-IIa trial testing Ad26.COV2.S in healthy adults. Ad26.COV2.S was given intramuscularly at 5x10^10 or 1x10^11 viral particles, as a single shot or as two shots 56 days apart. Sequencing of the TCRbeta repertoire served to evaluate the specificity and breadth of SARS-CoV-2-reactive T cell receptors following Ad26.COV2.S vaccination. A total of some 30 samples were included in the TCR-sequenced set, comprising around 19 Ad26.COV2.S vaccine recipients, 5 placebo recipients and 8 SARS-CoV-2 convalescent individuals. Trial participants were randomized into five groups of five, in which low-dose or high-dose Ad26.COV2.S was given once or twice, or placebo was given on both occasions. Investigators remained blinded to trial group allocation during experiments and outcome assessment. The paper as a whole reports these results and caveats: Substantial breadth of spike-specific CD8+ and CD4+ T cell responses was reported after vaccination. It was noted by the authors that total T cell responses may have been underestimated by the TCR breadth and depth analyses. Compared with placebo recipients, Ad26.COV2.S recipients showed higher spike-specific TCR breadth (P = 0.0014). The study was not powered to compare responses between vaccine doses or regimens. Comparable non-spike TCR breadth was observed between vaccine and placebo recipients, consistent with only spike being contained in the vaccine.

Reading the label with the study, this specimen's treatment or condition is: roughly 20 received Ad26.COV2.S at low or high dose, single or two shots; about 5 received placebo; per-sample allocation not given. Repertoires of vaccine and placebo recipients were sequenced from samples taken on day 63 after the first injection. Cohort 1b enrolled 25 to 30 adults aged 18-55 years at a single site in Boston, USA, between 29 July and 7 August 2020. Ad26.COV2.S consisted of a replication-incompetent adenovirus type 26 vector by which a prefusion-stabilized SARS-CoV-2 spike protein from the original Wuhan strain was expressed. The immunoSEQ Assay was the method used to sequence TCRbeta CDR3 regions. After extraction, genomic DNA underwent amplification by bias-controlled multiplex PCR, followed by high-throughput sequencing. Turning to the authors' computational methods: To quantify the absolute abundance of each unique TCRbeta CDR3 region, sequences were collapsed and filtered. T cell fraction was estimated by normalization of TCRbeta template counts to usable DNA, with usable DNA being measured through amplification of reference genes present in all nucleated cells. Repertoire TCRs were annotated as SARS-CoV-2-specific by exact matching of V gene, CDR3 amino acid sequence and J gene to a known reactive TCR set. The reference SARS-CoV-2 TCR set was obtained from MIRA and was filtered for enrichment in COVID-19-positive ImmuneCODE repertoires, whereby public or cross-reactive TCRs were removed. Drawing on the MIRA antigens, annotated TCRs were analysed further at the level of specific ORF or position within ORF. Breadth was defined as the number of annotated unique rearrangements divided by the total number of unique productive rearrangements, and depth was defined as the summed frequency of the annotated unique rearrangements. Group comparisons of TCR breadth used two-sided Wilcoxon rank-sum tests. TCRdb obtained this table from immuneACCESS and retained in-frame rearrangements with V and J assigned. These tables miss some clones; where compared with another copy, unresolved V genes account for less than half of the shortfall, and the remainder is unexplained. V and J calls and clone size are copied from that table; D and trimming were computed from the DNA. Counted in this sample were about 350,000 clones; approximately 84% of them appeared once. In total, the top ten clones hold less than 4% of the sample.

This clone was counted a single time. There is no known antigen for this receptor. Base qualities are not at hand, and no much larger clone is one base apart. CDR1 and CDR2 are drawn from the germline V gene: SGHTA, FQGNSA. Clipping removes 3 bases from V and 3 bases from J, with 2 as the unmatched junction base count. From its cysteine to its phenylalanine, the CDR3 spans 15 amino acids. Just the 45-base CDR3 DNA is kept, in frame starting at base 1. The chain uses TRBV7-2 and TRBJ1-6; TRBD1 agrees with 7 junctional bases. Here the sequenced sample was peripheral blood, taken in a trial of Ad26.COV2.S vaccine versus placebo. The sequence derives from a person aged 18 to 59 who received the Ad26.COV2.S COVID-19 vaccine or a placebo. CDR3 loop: CASSLDRSYNSPLHF. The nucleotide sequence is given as TGTGCCAGCAGCTTGGACAGGAGCTATAATTCACCCCTCCACTTT.